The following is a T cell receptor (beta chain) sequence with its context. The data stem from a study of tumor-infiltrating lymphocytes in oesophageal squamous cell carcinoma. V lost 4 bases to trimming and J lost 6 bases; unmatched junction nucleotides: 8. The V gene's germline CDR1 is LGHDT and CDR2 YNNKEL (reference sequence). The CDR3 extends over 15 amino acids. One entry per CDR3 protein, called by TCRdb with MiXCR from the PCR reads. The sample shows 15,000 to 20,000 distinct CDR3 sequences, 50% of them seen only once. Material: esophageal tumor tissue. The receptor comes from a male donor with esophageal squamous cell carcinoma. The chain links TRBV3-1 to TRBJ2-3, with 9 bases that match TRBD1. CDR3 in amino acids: CASSPIQGAVDTQYF. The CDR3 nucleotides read TGTGCCAGCAGCCCTATACAGGGGGCGGTTGATACGCAGTATTTT.